This T cell receptor beta chain was documented in a study of Graves' ophthalmopathy and Graves' hyperthyroidism. Study-wide results and caveats: The model predicted progression of ophthalmopathy with a sensitivity of 70% to 71%, and its specificity was under 75%.

V lost 8 bases and J 3 bases, leaving 16 bases between the germline ends. This CDR3 is built from 13 residues. In germline, CDR1 is SQVTM, CDR2 ANQGSEA. In the case of this clonotype: What it binds is not known.

Those donors who had ophthalmopathy presented with moderate-to-severe activity, a CAS of ≥3, a NOSPECS of ≥4 and a duration under 3 months. Excluded: other autoimmune disease, uncontrolled infection, pregnancy or lactation. Sampling around 10 ml of fresh peripheral blood provided the PBMCs. Amplification from RNA transcripts yielded the TCR beta CDR3 regions. First-round RT-PCR relied on HTBI primers, and a second-round multiplex PCR came next. TCRdb redid the calling of the multiplex PCR reads with MiXCR, one entry per CDR3 protein. The sample has more than 550,000 distinct CDR3 sequences, under 50% seen once.

Material: peripheral blood. This sequence originates from an adult man with Graves' ophthalmopathy. This rearrangement joins TRBV29-1 to TRBJ2-5, with D perhaps matching TRBD2 (6 bases). The CDR3 loop is CSPTGLAKETQYF. For the CDR3, the DNA is TGCAGCCCAACCGGGCTAGCGAAAGAGACCCAGTACTTC.